A single sample is the source of the 8 T cell receptor beta chains below, sequenced in a study of blood T cell repertoires in COVID-19. Libraries were prepared by immunoSEQ multiplex PCR; TCRdb keeps only in-frame clonotypes and omits some of them. The sample lists about 130,000 clones; about 80% were seen once. Source material: peripheral blood. These receptors all stem from a man aged 40-49 years with active or convalescent COVID-19.

The chain is built from TRBV7-2 and TRBJ1-6; TRBD1 matches 7 bases. This CDR3 contains 17 residues. The V gene's germline CDR1 is SGHTA and CDR2 FQGNSA. V lost 4 bases to trimming and J lost 11 bases; unmatched junction nucleotides: 17. Written as DNA, the CDR3 is TGTGCCAGCAGCTCGAACGTAGGGGGCGGTAGGTTGGCACCCCTCCACTTT. Amino acids: CASSSNVGGGRLAPLHF.

This sequence joins TRBV4-3 and TRBJ2-1; possible D gene TRBD2, 7 bases. The germline V and J ends were trimmed by 4 bases and 9 bases, with 19 bases remaining between them. Germline CDR1 reads LGHNA; CDR2 reads YSLEER. The length of the CDR3 is 15 residues. CDR3 in amino acids: CASSPMKGGPGEQFF. In nucleotides, the CDR3 is TGCGCCAGCAGCCCAATGAAGGGGGGGCCGGGTGAGCAGTTCTTC.

The rearrangement links TRBV7-2 to TRBJ1-2, with D maybe TRBD1 (6 bases). From germline, CDR1 is SGHTA and CDR2 FQGNSA. The V gene lost 0 bases and the J gene lost 5 bases, with 22 bases spanning the gap. The CDR3 spans 18 residues. The chain's CDR3 is CASSLALVRVGAGYGYTF. CDR3 bases: TGTGCCAGCAGCTTAGCGCTAGTCAGGGTGGGGGCTGGTTATGGCTACACCTTC. Complete variable domain (other parts from reference TRBV7-2 and TRBJ1-2): GAGVSQSPSNKVTEKGKDVELRCDPISGHTALYWYRQSLGQGLEFLIYFQGNSAPDKSGLPSDRFSAERTGGSVSTLTIQRTQQEDSAVYLCASSLALVRVGAGYGYTFGSGTRLTVV.

This clone has just a few counts. The CDR3 spells CASSLASGDRGSRGYTF. The CDR3 DNA reads TGTGCCAGCAGCTTAGCTTCTGGAGACAGGGGTTCGCGGGGCTACACCTTC. This chain joins TRBV7-9 and TRBJ1-2; 8 nucleotides line up with TRBD1. From germline, CDR1 is SEHNR and CDR2 FQNEAQ (reference sequence). V trimming: 0 bases; J trimming: 8 bases; junction bases outside the gene matches: 14. The CDR3 length is 17 residues.

The chain employs TRBV19 and TRBJ2-1; 11 bases map to TRBD2. The length of the CDR3 is 15 residues. The germline V gene has CDR1 LNHDA and CDR2 SQIVND (reference sequence). Trimming at V came to 5 bases and at J to 4 bases, leaving 4 bases not matched to a gene. CDR3 in amino acids: CASSPGLAEYNEQFF. CDR3 coding DNA: TGTGCCAGTAGTCCGGGACTAGCGGAATACAATGAGCAGTTCTTC.

The rearrangement joins TRBV3-1 (or the pseudogene TRBV3-2) to TRBJ2-4; D is possibly TRBD1 (5 bases). Germline CDR1 LGHDT, CDR2 YNNKEL (reference sequence). The CDR3 is 15 residues long. V lost 7 bases and J lost 1, with 14 bases in between. CDR3 coding DNA: TGTGCCAGCACGGACACTCCAGAGGCCAAAAACATTCAGTACTTC. It translates to CASTDTPEAKNIQYF.

The chain carries TRBV6-5 and TRBJ1-3, with 8 nucleotides matching TRBD1. Germline lookup yields CDR1 MNHEY and CDR2 SVGAGI. The CDR3 consists of 15 residues. V shed 3 bases, J shed 4 bases, and the junction held 5 bases outside the gene matches. The CDR3 loop reads CASSYQGAGGNTIYF. The CDR3 DNA is TGTGCCAGCAGTTATCAGGGGGCGGGCGGAAACACCATATATTTT.

This clone was found a few times. The chain combines TRBV3-1 (or the pseudogene TRBV3-2) with TRBJ1-2; 9 bases are a match to TRBD1. Unmatched junction bases numbered 15, after V lost 4 bases and J lost 6 bases. This CDR3 region has 17 residues. Germline loops: CDR1 LGHDT, CDR2 YNNKEL (reference sequence). The CDR3 DNA is TGTGCCAGCAGCCCACGTCCCGGGACAGGGTATTTTCATGGCTACACCTTC. Translating it yields CASSPRPGTGYFHGYTF.